This TCR beta chain was recovered during a study of blood T cells in healthy people across ages. Overall study: Template switching recovered approximately one barcoded beta molecule for every two T cells.

Trimming shortened V by 5 bases and J by 5 bases, and 10 bases separated the two germline ends. This CDR3 region has 12 residues. The germline V gene encodes CDR1 MNHEY and CDR2 SVGEGT. Through a sample-barcoded 5' primer and a J-beta primer mix, a second PCR was run for about 6 to 11 cycles. TCRdb itself ran the 5' RACE reads through MiXCR, one entry per CDR3 protein. The data contain some 940,000 distinct CDR3 sequences, 25% to 30% of them seen just once; the ten biggest clones take up roughly 10%. This sample was shared with a second study, whose subject was T cells of mothers and their children. As that study records: Similar thymic selection effects on TCR recombination output appear in pairs, both related and unrelated.

The gene calls are TRBV6-2 or TRBV6-3 and TRBJ2-7, with D unclear. The sequencing sample was made of blood. The receptor was isolated from a woman aged 40 to 50 in good health. The CDR3 here is CASSTFGDEQYF. The CDR3 DNA reads TGTGCCAGCAGTACCTTTGGGGACGAGCAGTACTTC.